The rows below give T cell receptor beta chains drawn from one sample of a study of blood T cell repertoires in COVID-19. Generated by immunoSEQ multiplex PCR, the TCRdb table keeps only in-frame clones and is missing some. The sample has approximately 300,000 clones; roughly 90% are singletons. Sequences were obtained from PBMCs or T cells enriched from blood (not recorded which). The source is a woman aged 25-40 years who had recovered from COVID-19. Each CDR3 is given with its conserved first and last residue. A D gene is named only where the DNA matches it firmly. Clone size appears in some rows only: once, few, many, or a class for an expanded clone.

D gene	CDR3 length	V gene	J gene	clone size	CDR3 DNA	CDR3 protein
.	18	TRBV11-2	TRBJ2-3	.	TGTGCCAGCAGATCCCCTCTGAATGCGGGGCGGGGGCCGGATACGCAGTATTTT	CASRSPLNAGRGPDTQYF
.	16	TRBV28	TRBJ1-4	.	TGTGCCAGCAGTCCCGACCGGGGGGCAACTAATGAAAAACTGTTTTTT	CASSPDRGATNEKLFF
.	13	TRBV30	TRBJ1-5	once	TGTGCCTGGAGTGCGGGGAACAATCAGCCCCAGCATTTT	CAWSAGNNQPQHF
.	14	TRBV6-5	TRBJ1-1	many	TGTGCCAGCAGTCTCCTACAGGGGAACACTGAAGCTTTCTTT	CASSLLQGNTEAFF
.	17	TRBV5-5	TRBJ1-3	.	TGTGCCAGCAGCTTGGCGGTAGTTGGGTCAGGTGGAAACACCATATATTTT	CASSLAVVGSGGNTIYF
.	15	TRBV7-9	TRBJ2-3	.	TGTGCCAGCAGCTCAGGACACACCCTCACAGATACGCAGTATTTT	CASSSGHTLTDTQYF
.	17	TRBV15	TRBJ2-7	.	TGTGCCACCAGCCAAGACGGTTTGGATCGGGGGGCGGATGAGCAGTACTTC	CATSQDGLDRGADEQYF
.	12	TRBV11-3	TRBJ1-2	.	TGTGCCAGCCGGGGTCCCTCAGGAGGCTACACCTTC	CASRGPSGGYTF
.	14	TRBV5-4	TRBJ1-1	.	TGTGCCAGCAGCTTGGGAGCAGCGGGCACTGAAGCTTTCTTT	CASSLGAAGTEAFF
.	11	TRBV19	TRBJ2-2	few	TGTGCCAGTAGTCTGACCGGGGAGCTGTTTTTT	CASSLTGELFF
.	14	TRBV7-2	TRBJ2-7	.	TGTGCCAGCAGCTTCGGCAACGGGGGATACGAGCAGTACTTC	CASSFGNGGYEQYF
.	11	TRBV6-2/TRBV6-3	TRBJ1-6	once	TGTGCCAGCAGTTACCGAGGCCTCCTCCACTTT	CASSYRGLLHF
.	15	TRBV3-1/TRBV3-2	TRBJ2-1	.	TGTGCCAGCAGTTCCGGGGACTGGTACTACAATGAGCAGTTCTTC	CASSSGDWYYNEQFF
TRBD2	17	TRBV4-3	TRBJ2-3	.	TGCGCCAGCAGCCAATCGCGGGCTAGCGGGGGAACAGATACGCAGTATTTT	CASSQSRASGGTDTQYF
TRBD1	13	TRBV28	TRBJ2-7	few	TGTGCCAGCAGTTGGGACAGCTCCTACGAGCAGTACTTC	CASSWDSSYEQYF
TRBD1	18	TRBV13	TRBJ2-7	once	TGTGCCAGCAGCCCCAGGGGACAGGGTTTGGGGGACTCCTACGAGCAGTACTTC	CASSPRGQGLGDSYEQYF
TRBD2	13	TRBV7-8	TRBJ2-5	.	TGTGCCAGCAGCCTGACTAGCGAAGAGACCCAGTACTTC	CASSLTSEETQYF
TRBD1	16	TRBV6-5	TRBJ2-1	.	TGTGCCAGCAGTTACTCGACAGGGGGATCCTACAATGAGCAGTTCTTC	CASSYSTGGSYNEQFF